This T cell receptor (beta chain) originates from a study of blood T cell repertoires in COVID-19. The wider study: Samples came from the United States, Italy and Spain, spanning acute and convalescent COVID-19. From T cells, B-cell-depleted T cells, or PBMCs came the material, which was cDNA or gDNA.

Germline CDR1 is SQVTM and CDR2 is ANQGSEA. CDR3 size: 13 residues. The germline V and J ends were trimmed by 4 bases and 0 bases, with 4 bases remaining between them. How the authors handled the data: Quantification of nucleated cells was approximated via reference gene primer amplification. Only in-frame clones appear in the TCRdb table, and some are missing; sequencing was by immunoSEQ multiplex PCR. The V and J calls and clone size were taken over from that table, and D and trimming were inferred from the DNA. The sample carries about 140,000 clones, 76% recorded once. The specimen was peripheral blood. This receptor was obtained from an elderly woman with active or convalescent COVID-19. The chain joins TRBV29-1 to TRBJ2-6; D unclear. The CDR3 sequence: CSVGHSGANVLTF. The CDR3 DNA follows: TGCAGCGTTGGACACTCTGGGGCCAACGTCCTGACTTTC.